This entry lists 24 T cell receptor beta chains sequenced from one sample in a study of beta chain features in type 1 diabetes. The study, taken as a whole, reports: Researchers report that Type 1 diabetes patients had moderately but significantly shorter TCRB CDR3s across all four CD4+ subsets.

cDNA synthesis used the whole RNA isolate, giving expressed TCRB sequences. Clones were sequenced by immunoSEQ multiplex PCR, and TCRdb holds only the in-frame ones, with some missing. The sample has 640,000 or so clones, roughly an eighth seen once. Their target antigens are unknown. The sample comprised naive CD4+ T cells from blood. The receptors here all came from a man aged 18 to 29 with type 1 diabetes.

This clone has more than one count but fewer than ten. The CDR3 here is CASSYLAQASGELFF. CDR3 coding DNA: TGTGCCAGCAGCTACCTAGCTCAGGCGTCCGGGGAGCTGTTTTTT. This chain connects TRBV27 to TRBJ2-2, with a tentative D call TRBD2 (5 bases). Trimming took off 6 bases at V and 6 bases at J, with 17 bases between the two ends. Germline-derived CDR1 and CDR2 are MNHEY and SMNVEV (reference sequence). The length of the CDR3 is 15 residues.

The rearrangement joins TRBV7-9 to TRBJ2-6; TRBD1 agrees at 9 bases. The CDR3 has 18 residues. J was trimmed by 2 bases and V by 5 bases; bases with no gene match: 10. Germline CDR1 reads SEHNR; CDR2 reads FQNEAQ (reference sequence). CDR3 coding DNA: TGTGCCAGCAGCCAGGTGTGGGACAGGGTAGCTGGGGCCAACGTCCTGACTTTC. It codes for CASSQVWDRVAGANVLTF. The complete variable domain, with remaining parts taken from reference TRBV7-9 and TRBJ2-6, reads DTGVSQNPRHKITKRGQNVTFRCDPISEHNRLYWYRQTLGQGPEFLTYFQNEAQLEKSRLLSDRFSAERPKGSFSTLEIQRTEQGDSAMYLCASSQVWDRVAGANVLTFGAGSRLTVL.

V is TRBV29-1 and J is TRBJ1-1; TRBD1 is a possible D gene (6 bases). The CDR3 extends over 15 amino acids. Trimming pared 1 base from V and 1 base from J, leaving 13 bases between. Looked up from germline, CDR1 is SQVTM and CDR2 is ANQGSEA. DNA of the CDR3: TGCAGCGTTGAAGTACGGGGGCCTAGGAACACTGAAGCTTTCTTT. Protein: CSVEVRGPRNTEAFF.

The chain has TRBV14 and TRBJ1-2, with D uncertain. This CDR3 is built from 13 residues. The V end was cut by 0 bases, the J end by 4 bases, with 6 bases between. Germline V gene sequence: CDR1 SGHDN, CDR2 FVKESK. CDR3 DNA: TGTGCCAGCAGCCAAGATGGGTTCTATGGCTACACCTTC. This translates into CASSQDGFYGYTF. Filled out from reference TRBV14 and TRBJ1-2, the complete variable domain reads EAGVTQFPSHSVIEKGQTVTLRCDPISGHDNLYWYRRVMGKEIKFLLHFVKESKQDESGMPNNRFLAERTGGTYSTLKVQPAELEDSGVYFCASSQDGFYGYTFGSGTRLTVV.

This clone has more than one count but fewer than ten. The J gene is TRBJ1-5, the V gene TRBV18; 8 bases agree with TRBD1. The CDR3 totals 17 residues. J lost 2 bases, V lost 0 bases, and 6 bases had no gene match. Germline assignment: CDR1 KGHSH and CDR2 LQKENI. In nucleotides, the CDR3 is TGTGCCAGCTCACCACCGTATACAGGGGGTGGCAATCAGCCCCAGCATTTT. Its translation is CASSPPYTGGGNQPQHF. Using reference TRBV18 and TRBJ1-5 for the parts outside the CDR3, the full variable domain is NAGVMQNPRHLVRRRGQEARLRCSPMKGHSHVYWYRQLPEEGLKFMVYLQKENIIDESGMPKERFSAEFPKEGPSILRIQQVVRGDSAAYFCASSPPYTGGGNQPQHFGDGTRLSIL.

V and J are TRBV6-6 and TRBJ1-1; weak D call: TRBD1 (6 bases). This CDR3 contains 14 residues. CDR1 and CDR2 (germline): MNHNY, SVGAGI (reference sequence). V shed 8 bases and J shed 1 base, with 14 bases lying between them. Here the CDR3 reads CASGRGAGNTEAFF. The CDR3 DNA reads TGTGCCAGCGGACGGGGGGCGGGGAACACTGAAGCTTTCTTT.

The chain couples TRBV2 to TRBJ2-6, with D perhaps TRBD1 or TRBD2 (5 bases each). The CDR3 is 15 residues long. CDR1 and CDR2 (germline): SNHLY, FYNNEI. The V gene lost 6 bases and the J gene lost 1 base, with 10 bases spanning the gap. The CDR3 DNA is TGTGCCAGCAGCGGGACCGAGTCTGGGGCCAACGTCCTGACTTTC. The encoded protein is CASSGTESGANVLTF.

The gene calls are TRBV7-2 and TRBJ1-3; unclear D gene. Germline loops: CDR1 SGHTA, CDR2 FQGNSA. Trimming stripped 2 bases from V and 2 bases from J, with 7 bases between. CDR3 length: 14 residues. CDR3 bases: TGTGCCAGCAGCTTATTGTGGACTGGAAACACCATATATTTT. As protein: CASSLLWTGNTIYF.

The V and J genes are TRBV29-1 and TRBJ1-1; possibly TRBD1 for D (5 bases). The CDR3 is 13 amino acids. Germline values: CDR1 SQVTM, CDR2 ANQGSEA. Trimming stripped 8 bases from V and 2 bases from J, with 15 bases between. CDR3 region: CSLGRISNTEAFF. Written as DNA, the CDR3 is TGCAGCTTGGGACGGATTAGCAACACTGAAGCTTTCTTT.

The chain couples TRBV19 to TRBJ2-1; either TRBD1 or TRBD2 may fit D (5 bases each). The V gene's germline CDR1 is LNHDA and CDR2 SQIVND (reference sequence). CDR3 length: 12 amino acids. V gave up 5 bases and J gave up 10 bases, with 12 bases separating them. This CDR3 is CASSQGWGEQFF. The CDR3 nucleotides read TGTGCCAGTAGTCAAGGCTGGGGGGAGCAGTTCTTC.

This clone was seen a handful of times. This rearrangement joins TRBV2 to TRBJ1-6; D is unresolved. The germline V gene encodes CDR1 SNHLY and CDR2 FYNNEI. The CDR3 loop spans 13 amino acids. Trimming took 7 bases from V and 8 from J, leaving 12 bases between them. The DNA for the CDR3 is TGTGCCAGCATACGTAGGATAGATTCACCCCTCCACTTT. This encodes CASIRRIDSPLHF.

This clone was seen a handful of times. The V call is TRBV4-1, the J call TRBJ1-5; 7 bases match TRBD1. The V gene end was trimmed by 2 bases and the J gene end by 5 bases; junction bases not matched to a gene: 6. This CDR3 contains 15 residues. In germline, CDR1 is MGHRA, CDR2 YSYEKL. The CDR3 reads CASSQNRDSDQPQHF. CDR3 in DNA: TGCGCCAGCAGCCAAAACCGGGACAGCGATCAGCCCCAGCATTTT.

This clone was observed a few times. The chain is built from TRBV7-2 and TRBJ2-1; 8 nucleotides agree with TRBD1. Unmatched junction bases numbered 7, after V lost 4 bases and J lost 8 bases. The V gene's germline CDR1 is SGHTA and CDR2 FQGNSA. This CDR3 has 14 residues. This chain's CDR3 is CASSSWTGSDEQFF. CDR3 bases: TGTGCCAGCAGCTCGTGGACAGGGTCCGATGAGCAGTTCTTC.

This clone was counted only a few times. This chain links TRBV4-1 with TRBJ2-3; D ambiguous. Germline V gene sequence: CDR1 MGHRA, CDR2 YSYEKL. The CDR3 has 16 residues. Trimming removed 3 bases at V and 4 bases at J, with 17 bases between. The CDR3 DNA sequence: TGCGCCAGCAGCCAGGACGACCAATCCGTCCCAGATACGCAGTATTTT. It yields the protein CASSQDDQSVPDTQYF.

This clone occurred a few times. The chain recombines TRBV19 with TRBJ1-1, with D perhaps matching TRBD1 (5 bases). CDR1 is LNHDA, CDR2 SQIVND, per germline (reference sequence). The CDR3 length is 13 residues. The V end was cut by 5 bases, the J end by 4 bases, with 11 bases between. CDR3 residues: CASSSTGGTEAFF. DNA for the CDR3: TGTGCCAGTAGTTCAACAGGCGGCACTGAAGCTTTCTTT.

The rearrangement joins TRBV5-1 to TRBJ1-5; tentative D call: TRBD1 (6 bases). The CDR3 spans 13 residues. Germline CDR1 SGHRS, CDR2 YFSETQ. The CDR3 sequence: CASAGGEDQPQHF. CDR3 bases: TGCGCTTCTGCGGGGGGCGAGGATCAGCCCCAGCATTTT.

This chain joins TRBV9 and TRBJ2-3; D gene uncertain. The V end was cut by 3 bases, the J end by 1 base, with 3 bases between. Germline CDR1 reads SGDLS; CDR2 reads YYNGEE. The CDR3 is 12 residues long. CDR3 in amino acids: CASSEGTDTQYF. CDR3 coding DNA: TGTGCCAGCAGCGAGGGCACAGATACGCAGTATTTT.

With respect to this clone: The same CDR3 also results from other DNA sequences found in this sample. The gene calls are TRBV19 and TRBJ1-2, with a tentative D call TRBD1 (5 bases). The V gene's germline CDR1 is LNHDA and CDR2 SQIVND (reference sequence). V gave up 5 bases and J gave up 4 bases, with 8 bases separating them. CDR3 length: 12 residues. The CDR3 is CASSPQGYGYTF. For the CDR3, the DNA is TGTGCCAGTAGTCCCCAGGGCTATGGCTACACCTTC.

This clone was found a few times. The chain is built from TRBV5-1 and TRBJ1-4; D is perhaps TRBD1 (5 bases). CDR3 length: 15 residues. V shed 4 bases and J shed 5 bases, with 15 bases lying between them. Germline V lookup: CDR1 SGHRS, CDR2 YFSETQ. The CDR3 DNA follows: TGCGCCAGCAGCACGACCGCGGGACGCAATGAAAAACTGTTTTTT. Translating gives CASSTTAGRNEKLFF.

The V call is TRBV5-1, the J call TRBJ1-2; 8 bases align to TRBD1. V dropped 4 bases and J dropped 8; count of bases not matched to a gene: 7. This CDR3 is built from 13 residues. The germline gives CDR1 SGHRS, CDR2 YFSETQ. CDR3 amino acids: CASSPGQERGYTF. The CDR3 bases are TGCGCCAGCAGCCCGGGACAGGAGCGGGGCTACACCTTC.

The sample holds a few counts of this clone. The V and J genes are TRBV28 and TRBJ2-2; TRBD1 agrees at 8 bases. Germline V gives CDR1 MDHEN, CDR2 SYDVKM. V trimming: 5 bases; J trimming: 0 bases; junction bases outside the gene matches: 5. The CDR3 runs 16 residues. The CDR3: CASSPGDRTNTGELFF. CDR3 in DNA: TGTGCCAGCAGTCCCGGGGACAGGACGAACACCGGGGAGCTGTTTTTT.

The V gene is TRBV25-1, the J gene TRBJ2-3, with D perhaps matching TRBD1 (6 bases). The CDR3 loop spans 17 amino acids. Germline V gene sequence: CDR1 MGHDK, CDR2 SYGVNS. V was pared by 4 bases and J by 4 bases, with 21 bases between. In DNA form, the CDR3 reads TGTGCCAGCAGTGCTTTACAGGGCTCCGAGGGGCCAGATACGCAGTATTTT. This translates into CASSALQGSEGPDTQYF.

The sample holds a few counts of this clone. The genes are TRBV7-6 and TRBJ2-5; D remains unclear. The germline V and J ends were trimmed by 5 bases and 2 bases, with 9 bases remaining between them. The CDR3 extends over 13 amino acids. The germline V gene encodes CDR1 SGHVS and CDR2 FNYEAQ. The CDR3 loop reads CASSRMIQETQYF. CDR3 DNA: TGTGCCAGCAGCCGTATGATACAAGAGACCCAGTACTTC.

This clone was seen only a few times. The chain combines TRBV10-2 with TRBJ2-1, with D perhaps matching TRBD1 (6 bases). This CDR3 has 15 residues. Germline lookup yields CDR1 WSHSY and CDR2 SAAADI. V was pared by 6 bases and J by 0 bases, with 12 bases between. The CDR3 region has the DNA TGCGCCAGCAGGCTCCAGACAGGCTCCTACAATGAGCAGTTCTTC. Translation: CASRLQTGSYNEQFF.